The rows below give T cell receptor beta chains drawn from one sample of a study of blood T cell repertoires in COVID-19. Method: immunoSEQ multiplex PCR; TCRdb's copy keeps in-frame clones and lacks some. The top ten clones hold 2% to 3% of a sample with about 100,000 clones, approximately 86% of them seen once. The source material was PBMCs or T cells enriched from blood (not recorded which). These receptors were taken from a woman aged 45-65 years who had recovered from COVID-19. Both conserved end residues are part of each CDR3. The order of the fields is V gene, J gene, clone size, D gene, CDR3 DNA, CDR3 protein. D genes are given only for firm matches. Expanded clones are given a class, and other clones once, few, many or no size at all.

v_gene: TRBV5-1
j_gene: TRBJ2-2
abundance: -
d_gene: -
CDR3nt: TGCGCCAGCAGCTTGGACCTCCGGGACTTAGAGCTGTTTTTT
CDR3aa: CASSLDLRDLELFF

v_gene: TRBV18
j_gene: TRBJ1-1
abundance: -
d_gene: TRBD1
CDR3nt: TGTGCCAGCTCACCCCTACTCCAGGGGGATCTAACTGAAGCTTTCTTT
CDR3aa: CASSPLLQGDLTEAFF

v_gene: TRBV3-1/TRBV3-2
j_gene: TRBJ2-3
abundance: once
d_gene: TRBD2
CDR3nt: TGTGCCAGCAGCCGACTAGCGGGAGGGGATACGCAGTATTTT
CDR3aa: CASSRLAGGDTQYF

v_gene: TRBV28
j_gene: TRBJ1-4
abundance: -
d_gene: TRBD1
CDR3nt: TGTGCCAGCAGTTCAGCCGGACAGGGAATTAATGAAAAACTGTTTTTT
CDR3aa: CASSSAGQGINEKLFF

v_gene: TRBV19
j_gene: TRBJ1-5
abundance: once
d_gene: -
CDR3nt: TGTGCCAGTAGTATAGATAGAGGACAGCTAGGAAATCAGCCCCAGCATTTT
CDR3aa: CASSIDRGQLGNQPQHF

v_gene: TRBV6-2/TRBV6-3
j_gene: TRBJ1-5
abundance: -
d_gene: -
CDR3nt: TGTGCCAGCAGTCCCCAGACAGCGTCGGTAGCCCAGCATTTT
CDR3aa: CASSPQTASVAQHF

v_gene: TRBV30
j_gene: TRBJ2-1
abundance: few
d_gene: -
CDR3nt: TGTGCCTGGAGTGTCCCCCAGGGTGAGCTGTGGTGGCAGTTCTTC
CDR3aa: CAWSVPQGELWWQFF

v_gene: TRBV6-1
j_gene: TRBJ1-5
abundance: once
d_gene: -
CDR3nt: TGTGCCAGCAGTGACAGCGCCTTTTCGCAGCCCCAGCATTTT
CDR3aa: CASSDSAFSQPQHF

v_gene: TRBV2
j_gene: TRBJ2-7
abundance: once
d_gene: TRBD1
CDR3nt: TGTGCCAGCAGTTCGACAGGGGGCCTGGGCGAGCAGTACTTC
CDR3aa: CASSSTGGLGEQYF

v_gene: TRBV5-1
j_gene: TRBJ2-7
abundance: -
d_gene: TRBD1
CDR3nt: TGCGCCAGCAGCCTGACAGGGTCGGGTACCTACGAGCAGTACTTC
CDR3aa: CASSLTGSGTYEQYF

v_gene: TRBV28
j_gene: TRBJ2-1
abundance: few
d_gene: -
CDR3nt: TGTGCCAGCAGTTTATTTTTACTAGCCAACCATGAGCAGTTCTTC
CDR3aa: CASSLFLLANHEQFF

v_gene: TRBV6-2/TRBV6-3
j_gene: TRBJ1-1
abundance: -
d_gene: TRBD1
CDR3nt: TGTGCCAGCAGCCAATCCGGACAGGGTAACACTGAAGCTTTCTTT
CDR3aa: CASSQSGQGNTEAFF

v_gene: TRBV5-6
j_gene: TRBJ1-2
abundance: -
d_gene: -
CDR3nt: TGTGCCAGCAGCTTGCGGGGTCACTATGGCTACACCTTC
CDR3aa: CASSLRGHYGYTF

v_gene: TRBV30
j_gene: TRBJ2-2
abundance: -
d_gene: -
CDR3nt: TGTGCCTGGATGTCGAGCGGCTACACCGGGGAGCTGTTTTTT
CDR3aa: CAWMSSGYTGELFF

v_gene: TRBV2
j_gene: TRBJ1-5
abundance: once
d_gene: -
CDR3nt: TGTGCCAGCAGAGGACAGATCGGCAATCAGCCCCAGCATTTT
CDR3aa: CASRGQIGNQPQHF

v_gene: TRBV24-1
j_gene: TRBJ2-1
abundance: -
d_gene: TRBD2
CDR3nt: TGTGCCACCAGTGACCGAGTTCCGGGACTAGTAGACAATGAGCAGTTCTTC
CDR3aa: CATSDRVPGLVDNEQFF

v_gene: TRBV6-5
j_gene: TRBJ1-2
abundance: -
d_gene: -
CDR3nt: TGTGCCAACCAGGACGGGAGGGGGTATGGCTACACCTTC
CDR3aa: CANQDGRGYGYTF

v_gene: TRBV24-1
j_gene: TRBJ2-5
abundance: -
d_gene: -
CDR3nt: TGTGCCACCAGTGATTACAGGAATCAAGAGACCCAGTACTTC
CDR3aa: CATSDYRNQETQYF

v_gene: TRBV30
j_gene: TRBJ2-5
abundance: -
d_gene: -
CDR3nt: TGTGCCTGGAGTGTATTGGCAGCGGGAGAGACCCAGTACTTC
CDR3aa: CAWSVLAAGETQYF

v_gene: TRBV19
j_gene: TRBJ1-1
abundance: -
d_gene: TRBD1
CDR3nt: TGTGCCAGTACCCTGGGACAGACGGCCGCTCGTGAAGCTTTCTTT
CDR3aa: CASTLGQTAAREAFF

v_gene: TRBV30
j_gene: TRBJ1-3
abundance: -
d_gene: -
CDR3nt: TGTGCCTGGAGCCCCCAAGGGGGAGCTTTCTCTGGAAACACCATATATTTT
CDR3aa: CAWSPQGGAFSGNTIYF

v_gene: TRBV5-1
j_gene: TRBJ2-7
abundance: -
d_gene: -
CDR3nt: TGCGCCAGCAGCTTGCGGCACAGTTCCTACGAGCAGTACTTC
CDR3aa: CASSLRHSSYEQYF

v_gene: TRBV6-1
j_gene: TRBJ1-4
abundance: few
d_gene: -
CDR3nt: TGTGCCAGCAGTGAAAATATAGGAGATGAAAAACTGTTTTTT
CDR3aa: CASSENIGDEKLFF